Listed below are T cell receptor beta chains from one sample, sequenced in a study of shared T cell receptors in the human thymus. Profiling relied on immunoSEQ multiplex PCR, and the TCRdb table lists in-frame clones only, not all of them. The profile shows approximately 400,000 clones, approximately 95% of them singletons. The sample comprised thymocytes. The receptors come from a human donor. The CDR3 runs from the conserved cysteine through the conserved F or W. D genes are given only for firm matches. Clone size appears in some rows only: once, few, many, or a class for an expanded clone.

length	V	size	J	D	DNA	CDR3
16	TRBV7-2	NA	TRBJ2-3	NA	TGTGCCAGCAGCTTAGCAGCCCTTCCCTTGCGGGATACGCAGTATTTT	CASSLAALPLRDTQYF
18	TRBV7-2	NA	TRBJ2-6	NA	TGTGCCAGCAGCTTAGTGGGGGCTATCAGGGCTGGGGCCAACGTCCTGACTTTC	CASSLVGAIRAGANVLTF
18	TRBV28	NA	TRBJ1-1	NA	TGTGCCAGCAGTTTTCCCACCCCAGGGCCCTACAAGAACACTGAAGCTTTCTTT	CASSFPTPGPYKNTEAFF
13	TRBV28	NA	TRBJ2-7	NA	TGTGCCAGCAGTGCGGCGGTACTCTACGAGCAGTACTTC	CASSAAVLYEQYF
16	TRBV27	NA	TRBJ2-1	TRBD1	TGTGCCAGCTCAATACGTCCAGGGGGCGCCTACAATGAGCAGTTCTTC	CASSIRPGGAYNEQFF
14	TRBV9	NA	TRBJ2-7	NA	TGTGCCAGCAGCGTAGATTTAGACTCCTACGAGCAGTACTTC	CASSVDLDSYEQYF
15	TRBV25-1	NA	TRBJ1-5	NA	TGTGCCAGCAGTGAATGGGGACCGATCAATCAGCCCCAGCATTTT	CASSEWGPINQPQHF
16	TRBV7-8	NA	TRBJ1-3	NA	TGTGCCAGCAGCTTAGCGCTCTGGACCCCGGCGGACACCATATATTTT	CASSLALWTPADTIYF
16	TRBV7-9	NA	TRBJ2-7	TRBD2	TGTGCCACACGGACTAGCGGGAGCGATTTTGCCTACGAGCAGTACTTC	CATRTSGSDFAYEQYF
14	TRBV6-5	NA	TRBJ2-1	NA	TGTGCCAGCAGTTACTCTAACAGGGTCAATGAGCAGTTCTTC	CASSYSNRVNEQFF
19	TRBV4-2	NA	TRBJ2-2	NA	TGTGCCAGCAGCCAAAAGGGGGGGACTACCTCCCTTTTAACCGGGGAGCTGTTTTTT	CASSQKGGTTSLLTGELFF
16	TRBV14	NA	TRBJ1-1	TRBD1	TGTGCCAGCAGCCAAGATGGGGACAGGGACGGCACTGAAGCTTTCTTT	CASSQDGDRDGTEAFF
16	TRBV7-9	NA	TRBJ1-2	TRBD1	TGTGCCAGCAGCTTACCGACGGGCAGGGGGGCCTATGGCTACACCTTC	CASSLPTGRGAYGYTF
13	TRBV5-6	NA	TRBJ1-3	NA	TGTGCCAGCAGCTTAATTACAGGAAACACCATATATTTT	CASSLITGNTIYF
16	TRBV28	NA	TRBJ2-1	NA	TGTGCCAGCAGTTTAAAAGGGCAGAAGGGCTACAATGAGCAGTTCTTC	CASSLKGQKGYNEQFF
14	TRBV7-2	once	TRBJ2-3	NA	TGTGCCAGCAGCTCCCCCCCAGGCGTCAGGGGTATGGATTTT	CASSSPPGVRGMDF
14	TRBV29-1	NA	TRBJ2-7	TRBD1	TGCAGCGTTGACCCCGGGACAGGGGGAGACGAGCAGTACTTC	CSVDPGTGGDEQYF